A selection of T cell receptor beta chains follows, all from one sample in a study of OX40 agonist ivuxolimab in advanced cancers. Produced via immunoSEQ multiplex PCR; TCRdb's table is partial and in-frame only. Among around 65,000 clones listed, nearly 90% were seen once. The sequenced sample was CD4+ or CD8+ T cells sorted from blood, obtained in a trial of the OX40 agonist ivuxolimab. The receptor source for this set is an adult with an advanced solid tumor such as melanoma, head and neck, liver or kidney cancer. CDR3s include the opening cysteine and the closing phenylalanine or tryptophan. The D gene is left open where the match is weak. Expanded clones are given a class, and other clones once, few, many or no size at all.

j_call d_call cdr3_length v_call clone_size cdr3_aa cdr3_nt
TRBJ2-2 . 13 TRBV7-3 . CASSSRGSGELFF TGTGCCAGCAGCTCCCGGGGGTCCGGGGAGCTGTTTTTT
TRBJ2-7 . 10 TRBV7-3 . CASSLLQEYF TGTGCCAGCAGCTTACTACAGGAGTACTTC
TRBJ2-5 . 13 TRBV5-1 once CASSLVLRETQYF TGCGCCAGCAGCTTGGTTCTACGAGAGACCCAGTACTTC
TRBJ2-3 . 13 TRBV5-1 . CASSFRGTDTQYF TGCGCCAGCAGCTTTCGGGGGACAGATACGCAGTATTTT
TRBJ1-5 TRBD1 22 TRBV15 . CATSREAFAAGGIKKIIQPQHF TGTGCCACCAGCAGAGAGGCCTTTGCGGCAGGGGGCATAAAGAAGATCATTCAGCCCCAGCATTTT
TRBJ2-7 . 14 TRBV6-5 . CASAQYPGSYEQYF TGTGCCAGCGCGCAATACCCGGGCTCCTACGAGCAGTACTTC
TRBJ1-4 . 15 TRBV25-1 . CATSRETGHKEKLFF TGTGCCACCAGCCGGGAGACCGGGCATAAGGAAAAACTGTTTTTT
TRBJ2-7 TRBD2 14 TRBV7-2 . CASQPLAGAYEQYF TGTGCCAGCCAACCTCTAGCGGGAGCTTACGAGCAGTACTTC
TRBJ1-1 TRBD1 14 TRBV5-4 . CASSPGQSFTEAFF TGTGCCAGCAGCCCGGGACAGTCGTTCACTGAAGCTTTCTTT
TRBJ1-5 . 12 TRBV28 . CASSDLNQPQHF TGTGCCAGCAGTGATCTAAATCAGCCCCAGCATTTT
TRBJ2-2 . 18 TRBV9 . CASSVVGGLSRGAGELFF TGTGCCAGCAGCGTAGTAGGGGGTTTGTCGCGAGGGGCCGGGGAGCTGTTTTTT
TRBJ2-3 . 12 TRBV11-3 . CASSLGLDTQYF TGTGCCAGCAGTCTTGGCCTCGATACGCAGTATTTT
TRBJ1-5 . 12 TRBV7-8 . CASSLARTPQHF TGTGCCAGCAGCTTAGCGCGCACACCCCAGCATTTT
TRBJ2-7 . 13 TRBV28 . CASSPHNPYEQYF TGTGCCAGCAGTCCCCATAACCCCTACGAGCAGTACTTC
TRBJ2-1 TRBD2 12 TRBV7-2 . CASTYAGDEQFF TGTGCCAGCACCTACGCGGGAGACGAGCAGTTCTTC
TRBJ1-5 . 14 TRBV19 . CASRRRGPDQPQHF TGTGCCAGTAGACGACGGGGACCGGATCAGCCCCAGCATTTT
TRBJ2-1 TRBD2 15 TRBV9 . CASSVRLAGGDEQFF TGTGCCAGCAGCGTGCGACTAGCGGGAGGCGATGAGCAGTTCTTC
TRBJ2-7 TRBD2 12 TRBV10-2 . CASSGLGYEQYF TGCGCCAGCTCGGGACTAGGCTACGAGCAGTACTTC
TRBJ2-1 . 13 TRBV5-1 once CASRSSLYNEQFF TGCGCCAGCAGGTCCTCCCTCTACAATGAGCAGTTCTTC
TRBJ2-5 . 15 TRBV7-2 . CASSLGGTVQETQYF TGTGCCAGCAGCTTAGGGGGGACCGTACAAGAGACCCAGTACTTC
TRBJ2-2 TRBD2 15 TRBV19 . CASSRRTSDSGELFF TGTGCCAGTAGTAGGAGGACTAGCGATTCCGGGGAGCTGTTTTTT
TRBJ2-3 TRBD2 15 TRBV5-1 . CASTPGLAGANTQYF TGCGCCAGCACCCCGGGACTAGCGGGGGCCAATACGCAGTATTTT
TRBJ2-1 TRBD2 16 TRBV28 . CASSTRLARRYNEQFF TGTGCCAGCAGTACTCGACTAGCTAGACGCTACAATGAGCAGTTCTTC
TRBJ2-3 TRBD2 15 TRBV5-1 . CASSLEAATSGRLYF TGCGCCAGCAGCTTGGAGGCAGCGACTAGCGGGAGGCTATATTTT
TRBJ2-7 . 16 TRBV7-2 . CASSLERAGWAYEQYF TGTGCCAGCAGCTTAGAGCGCGCGGGATGGGCCTACGAGCAGTACTTC
TRBJ2-4 . 14 TRBV10-3 . CAISDRPLGNIQYF TGTGCCATCAGTGATCGGCCCCTGGGGAACATTCAGTACTTC
TRBJ2-1 . 11 TRBV2 . CASSGYNEQFF TGTGCCAGCAGTGGATACAATGAGCAGTTCTTC
TRBJ1-4 TRBD1 14 TRBV5-6 . CASSLLQGGEKLFF TGTGCCAGCAGCTTGTTGCAGGGGGGCGAAAAACTGTTTTTT
TRBJ2-7 TRBD1 14 TRBV30 . CACRVTGTPYEQYF TGTGCCTGCAGGGTGACAGGGACCCCCTACGAGCAGTACTTC
TRBJ2-1 TRBD2 17 TRBV10-3 . CAISESYGTRRGNEQFF TGTGCCATCAGTGAGTCGTACGGGACTAGGAGAGGGAATGAGCAGTTCTTC
TRBJ2-2 . 17 TRBV11-1 once CASSLGAVAGTAGELFF TGTGCCAGCAGCTTAGGGGCGGTGGCAGGAACGGCCGGGGAGCTGTTTTTT
TRBJ2-7 . 12 TRBV18 . CASSPLSYEQYF TGTGCCAGCTCACCCCTCTCCTACGAGCAGTACTTC
TRBJ2-7 TRBD2 15 TRBV28 . CASNPGGTVSYEQYF TGTGCCAGCAATCCGGGGGGGACGGTATCCTACGAGCAGTACTTC
TRBJ2-5 TRBD2 14 TRBV5-4 . CASSLVGGKETQYF TGTGCCAGCAGCTTGGTGGGAGGGAAAGAGACCCAGTACTTC
TRBJ1-4 . 13 TRBV28 . CASSRGGREKLFF TGTGCCAGCAGTCGGGGGGGGAGGGAGAAACTGTTTTTT
TRBJ2-3 TRBD1 15 TRBV7-3 . CASSAQTGVTDTQYF TGTGCCAGCAGCGCGCAGACAGGGGTCACAGATACGCAGTATTTT
TRBJ2-2 TRBD2 15 TRBV7-2 once CASSFSGSGTGELFF TGTGCCAGCAGCTTTAGCGGGAGTGGAACCGGGGAGCTGTTTTTT
TRBJ2-2 . 14 TRBV7-6 . CASSPPSSFGELFF TGTGCCAGCAGCCCCCCCTCTAGCTTCGGGGAGCTGTTTTTT
TRBJ2-7 . 16 TRBV5-6 . CASSSRGGGIKYEQYF TGTGCCAGCAGCTCTCGCGGGGGCGGGATAAAGTACGAGCAGTACTTC
TRBJ2-7 . 16 TRBV6-9 . CASSYSSSTSSYEQYF TGTGCCAGCAGTTATTCGAGTTCAACGAGCTCCTACGAGCAGTACTTC
TRBJ1-2 . 12 TRBV6-5 . CATTPGRAGYTF TGTGCCACTACCCCCGGAAGGGCCGGCTACACCTTC
TRBJ2-1 . 17 TRBV11-2 . CASSLIGGTIAINEQFF TGTGCCAGCAGCTTAATAGGAGGGACCATAGCGATCAATGAGCAGTTCTTC
TRBJ1-5 . 12 TRBV5-6 . CASSRQSQPQHF TGTGCCAGCAGCCGACAGTCTCAGCCCCAGCATTTT
TRBJ2-3 . 13 TRBV29-1 . CSELSGSTDTQYF TGCAGCGAACTCAGCGGGAGCACAGATACGCAGTATTTT
TRBJ2-7 . 14 TRBV11-3 . CASSSGTGDYEQYF TGTGCCAGCAGCTCAGGGACCGGGGACTACGAGCAGTACTTC
TRBJ1-1 . 13 TRBV7-3 . CASSLRGDTEAFF TGTGCCAGCAGCTTAAGGGGAGACACTGAAGCTTTCTTT
TRBJ2-7 . 13 TRBV7-9 . CASSLVAGLEQYF TGTGCCAGCAGCTTAGTGGCGGGACTCGAGCAGTACTTC
TRBJ2-5 TRBD2 18 TRBV4-2 . CASSPSSQALAGIETQYF TGTGCCAGCAGCCCCTCGTCCCAAGCACTAGCGGGAATAGAGACCCAGTACTTC
TRBJ2-6 TRBD2 16 TRBV27 . CAGEERGLPGANVLTF TGTGCCGGCGAAGAGCGGGGACTTCCCGGGGCCAACGTCCTGACTTTC
TRBJ2-7 . 18 TRBV7-8 . CASSLGGPGTLSAYEQYF TGTGCCAGCAGCTTAGGGGGACCCGGGACTCTGTCTGCCTACGAGCAGTACTTC
TRBJ2-2 . 14 TRBV5-1 . CASREPSGAGELFF TGCGCCAGCAGGGAACCCTCGGGGGCCGGGGAGCTGTTTTTT
TRBJ2-7 TRBD1 13 TRBV7-3 once CASSVDRGREQYF TGTGCCAGCAGCGTCGACAGGGGGCGTGAGCAGTACTTC